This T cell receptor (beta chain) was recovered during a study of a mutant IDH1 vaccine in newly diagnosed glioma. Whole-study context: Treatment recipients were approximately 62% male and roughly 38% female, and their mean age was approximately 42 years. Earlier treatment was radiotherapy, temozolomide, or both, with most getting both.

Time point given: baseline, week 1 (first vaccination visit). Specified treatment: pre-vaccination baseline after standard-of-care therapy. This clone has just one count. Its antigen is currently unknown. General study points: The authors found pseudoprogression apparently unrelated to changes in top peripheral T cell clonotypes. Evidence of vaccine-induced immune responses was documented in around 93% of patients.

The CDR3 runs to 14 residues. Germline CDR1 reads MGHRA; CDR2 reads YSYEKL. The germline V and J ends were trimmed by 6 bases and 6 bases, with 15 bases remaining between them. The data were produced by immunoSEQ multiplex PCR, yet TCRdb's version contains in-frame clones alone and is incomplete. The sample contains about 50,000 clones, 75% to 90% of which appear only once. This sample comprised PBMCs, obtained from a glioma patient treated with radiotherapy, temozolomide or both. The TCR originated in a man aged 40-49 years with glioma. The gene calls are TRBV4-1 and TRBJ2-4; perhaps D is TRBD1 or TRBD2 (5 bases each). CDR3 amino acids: CASRSPGRGNIQYF. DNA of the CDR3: TGCGCCAGCAGAAGCCCGGGACGAGGAAACATTCAGTACTTC.